The present T cell receptor (beta chain) was sequenced within a study of regulatory T cells in long-lasting Graves disease. This CDR3 contains 16 residues. Per the germline V gene, CDR1 is SGHDN and CDR2 is FVKESK. V was cut by 3 bases and J by 0 bases, with 12 bases left in between. The study, taken as a whole, reports: TRBV28, TRBJ1-2 and TRBJ2-5 were favored in persistent disease.

This clonotype was picked up a small number of times. Its antigen is as yet unknown. HTBI primers from iRepertoire and Arm-PCR of CDR3 regions yielded the TCR beta libraries. TCRdb independently ran MiXCR on the multiplex PCR reads; one entry per CDR3 protein. The table has some 500,000 distinct CDR3 sequences, approximately 12% seen once; the top ten hold over 7.5%. The time point was: newly diagnosed GD, antithyroid drugs for less than 3 months. PBMCs were the source of the RNA used for TCR sequencing. The sample also formed part of further work on T cells in Graves' hyperthyroidism and ophthalmopathy. This second study says: Those with hyperthyroidism were 18 to 65 years old, newly diagnosed, and ill for under 2 months.

This material consisted of peripheral blood mononuclear cells (PBMCs), taken at new diagnosis, from a patient treated with antithyroid drugs. The source is a man aged 30-40 years with Graves disease. The chain links TRBV14 to TRBJ2-1, with D possibly being TRBD1 or TRBD2 (7 bases each). The CDR3 loop is CASSHDREGSYNEQFF. CDR3 bases: TGTGCCAGCAGCCACGACAGGGAGGGCTCCTACAATGAGCAGTTCTTC.